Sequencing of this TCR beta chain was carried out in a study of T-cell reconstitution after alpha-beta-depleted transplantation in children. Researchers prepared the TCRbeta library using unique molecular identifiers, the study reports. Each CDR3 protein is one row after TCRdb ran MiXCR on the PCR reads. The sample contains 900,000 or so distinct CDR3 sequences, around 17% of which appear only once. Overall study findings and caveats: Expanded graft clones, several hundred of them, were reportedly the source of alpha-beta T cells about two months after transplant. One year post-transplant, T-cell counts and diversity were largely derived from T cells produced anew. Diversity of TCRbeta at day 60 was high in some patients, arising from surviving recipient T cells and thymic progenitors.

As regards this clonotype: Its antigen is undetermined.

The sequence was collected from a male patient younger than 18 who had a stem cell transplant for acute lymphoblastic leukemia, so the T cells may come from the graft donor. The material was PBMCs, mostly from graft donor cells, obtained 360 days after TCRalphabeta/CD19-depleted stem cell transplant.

The CDR3 is CASSPWRASTDTQYF. The CDR3 bases are TGTGCCAGCAGCCCATGGCGGGCGAGCACAGATACGCAGTATTTT. This chain uses TRBV5-5 with TRBJ2-3; the D gene is possibly TRBD2 (5 bases). From germline, CDR1 is SGHKS and CDR2 YYEKEE (reference sequence). The V end lost 4 bases, the J end lost 0 bases, and 12 bases lay between the germline ends. CDR3 size: 15 residues. The full variable domain, in which reference TRBV5-5 and TRBJ2-3 provide the parts outside the CDR3, is DAGVTQSPTHLIKTRGQQVTLRCSPISGHKSVSWYQQVLGQGPQFIFQYYEKEERGRGNFPDRFSARQFPNYSSELNVNALLLGDSALYLCASSPWRASTDTQYFGPGTRLTVL.